This T cell receptor beta chain came from a study of molecular identifiers for immune sequencing clone quantification. Sorted cells numbering 20,000 to 1,000,000, with 10%, 30% or 50% RNA, yielded the naive CD8 libraries. Making the bulk TCR libraries relied on previously described methods and listed TCR primers. TCRdb fed the PCR reads into MiXCR, producing one record per CDR3 protein. The sample lists some 59,000 distinct CDR3 sequences; 20% to 25% were seen once. This CDR3 comprises 15 residues. The V gene's germline CDR1 is SGHAT and CDR2 FQNNGV. Comments on this clonotype: One end of the junction varies from germline; a read error may be responsible.

The receptor was isolated from a human donor in good health. Some libraries in this study had Jurkat cell RNA spiked in. V usage is TRBV11-2 and J usage is TRBJ2-3, with 8 bases aligning to TRBD1. The sample consisted of naive CD8+ T cells from blood, with Jurkat cell RNA spiked in. As to subset: FACS-sorted CD8+CD4-CCR7+CD45RA+ naive T cells. The DNA of the CDR3 is TGTGCCACCAGCTTAGAACAGGGGGTAGTGGATACGCAGTATTTT. Amino acids: CATSLEQGVVDTQYF.